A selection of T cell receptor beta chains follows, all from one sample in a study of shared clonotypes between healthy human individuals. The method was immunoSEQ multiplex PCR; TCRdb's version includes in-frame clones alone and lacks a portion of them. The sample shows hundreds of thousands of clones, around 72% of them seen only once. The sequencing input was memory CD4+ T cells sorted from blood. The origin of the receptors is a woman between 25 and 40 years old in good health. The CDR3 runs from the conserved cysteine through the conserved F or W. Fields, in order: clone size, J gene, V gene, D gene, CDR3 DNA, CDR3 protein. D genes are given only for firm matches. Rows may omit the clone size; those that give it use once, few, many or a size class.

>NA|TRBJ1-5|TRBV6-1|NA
TGTGCCAGCAGTGAAGAAAGCCGGGGGGTATTGCCCCAGCATTTT
CASSEESRGVLPQHF
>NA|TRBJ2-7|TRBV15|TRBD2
TGTGCCACCAGCCTGGGACTAGCGGGAGCCTACGAGCAGTACTTC
CATSLGLAGAYEQYF
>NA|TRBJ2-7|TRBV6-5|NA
TGTGCCAGCAGTTACTCCCCAGGGAGAACCTACGAGCAGTACTTC
CASSYSPGRTYEQYF
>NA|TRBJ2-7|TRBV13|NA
TGTGCCAGCAGCCCTCTAAGGGCGAGGGATTACGGCGAGCAGTACTTC
CASSPLRARDYGEQYF
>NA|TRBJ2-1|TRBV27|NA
TGTGCCAGCAGTTTATGGGTGGGGGGAAGCTCCTACAATGAGCAGTTCTTC
CASSLWVGGSSYNEQFF
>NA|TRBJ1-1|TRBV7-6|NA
TGTGCCAGCAGAAAAGTTGCTGGCGGCCATACCACTGAAGCTTTCTTT
CASRKVAGGHTTEAFF
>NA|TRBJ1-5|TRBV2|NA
TGTGCCAGCAAAGTGGGGTCAGGGAATCAGCCCCAGCATTTT
CASKVGSGNQPQHF
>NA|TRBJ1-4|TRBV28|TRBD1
TGTGCCAGCAGTTTATTGGGGACAGGGGCCCTCAATGAAAAACTGTTTTTT
CASSLLGTGALNEKLFF
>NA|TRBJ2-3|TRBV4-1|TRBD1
TGCGCCAGCAGCCTCGGACAGGGTCTTGGGACAGATACGCAGTATTTT
CASSLGQGLGTDTQYF
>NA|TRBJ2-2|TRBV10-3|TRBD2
TGTGCCATCAGGGGGACTTTTCTAGCGGGAGCCACCGGGGAGCTGTTTTTT
CAIRGTFLAGATGELFF
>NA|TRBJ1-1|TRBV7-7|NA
TGTGCCAGCAGCTTGAGGGCGAACACTGAAGCTTTCTTT
CASSLRANTEAFF
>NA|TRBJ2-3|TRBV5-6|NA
TGTGCCAGCAGCTTGGGGAGATGGGATACGCAGTATTTT
CASSLGRWDTQYF
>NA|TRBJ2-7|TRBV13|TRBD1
TGTGCCAGCAGCTACGGACAGGGGGGTCGCGAGCAGTACTTC
CASSYGQGGREQYF
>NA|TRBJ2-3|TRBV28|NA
TGTGCCAGCAGAACCCACACAGATACGCAGTATTTT
CASRTHTDTQYF
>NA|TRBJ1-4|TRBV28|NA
TGTGCCAGCAGTTTAAGTGAAGTCAGGGGAAAACTGTTTTTT
CASSLSEVRGKLFF
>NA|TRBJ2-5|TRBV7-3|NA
TGTGCCAGCAGCTCGACTTCGGCAGAGACCCAGTACTTC
CASSSTSAETQYF
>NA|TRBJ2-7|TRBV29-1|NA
TGCAGCGCTCAGGGGCGCAGCTCCTACGAGCAGTACTTC
CSAQGRSSYEQYF
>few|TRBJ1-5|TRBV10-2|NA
TGCGCCAGCAGTGAGTCAACGGGTAATCAGCCCCAGCATTTT
CASSESTGNQPQHF
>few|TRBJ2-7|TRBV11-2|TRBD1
TGTGCCAGCAGCTTAGATCTAGGCAGGGGGCTATACGAGCAGTACTTC
CASSLDLGRGLYEQYF
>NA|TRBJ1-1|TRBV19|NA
TGTGCCACACGGTCGATTATGGGGGGTAGCGGCACTGAAGCTTTCTTT
CATRSIMGGSGTEAFF
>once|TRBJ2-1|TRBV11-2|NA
TGTGCCAGCAGCTCACAACTGGGGGCCTACAATGAGCAGTTCTTC
CASSSQLGAYNEQFF
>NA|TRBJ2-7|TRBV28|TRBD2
TGTGCCAGTAGAGCGGGAGGGGGCCGGTACGAGCAGTACTTC
CASRAGGGRYEQYF
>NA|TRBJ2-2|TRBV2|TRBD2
TGTGCCAGCAGGCAGCGGGAGGTCGGGGAGCTGTTTTTT
CASRQREVGELFF
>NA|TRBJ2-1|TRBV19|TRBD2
TGTGCCAGTAGTATTACTAGCGGGACCTACAATGAGCAGTTCTTC
CASSITSGTYNEQFF
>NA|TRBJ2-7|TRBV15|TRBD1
TGTGCCACCAGCAGAGTTTTTGGGCGGGGACAGGGTGCCTACGAGCAGTACTTC
CATSRVFGRGQGAYEQYF
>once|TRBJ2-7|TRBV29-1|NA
TGCAGCGTTGAAGTTTCCCATCAGGGCGAGCAGTACTTC
CSVEVSHQGEQYF
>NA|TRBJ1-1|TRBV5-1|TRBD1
TGCGCCAGCAGCTTGGCCGGGACAGCAAATGAAGCTTTCTTT
CASSLAGTANEAFF
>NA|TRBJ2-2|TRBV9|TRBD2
TGTGCCAGCAGGGGACTAGCCGGGGAGCTGTTTTTT
CASRGLAGELFF